The sample holds a few counts of the clone carrying this TCR beta chain. Germline CDR1 is SQVTM and CDR2 is ANQGSEA. V lost 5 bases to trimming and J lost 1 base, with 6 bases between them. CDR3 size: 11 residues. These data come from a study of T cells in Graves' hyperthyroidism and ophthalmopathy. Amplification yielded TCR beta CDR3 regions, with RNA transcripts as the source. The HTBI primer set drove a first-round RT-PCR of the TCR CDR3. TCRdb itself ran the multiplex PCR reads through MiXCR, one entry per CDR3 protein. This repertoire shows about 320,000 distinct CDR3 sequences, approximately 16% found once; its top ten account for approximately 33%.

This sequence originates from a man aged 30-40 years with Graves' hyperthyroidism. The sequenced sample was blood. The J gene is TRBJ2-7, the V gene TRBV29-1; D gene ambiguous. CDR3 DNA sequence: TGCAGCGTTAGCAGTTCCTACGAGCAGTACTTC. Amino acids: CSVSSSYEQYF.